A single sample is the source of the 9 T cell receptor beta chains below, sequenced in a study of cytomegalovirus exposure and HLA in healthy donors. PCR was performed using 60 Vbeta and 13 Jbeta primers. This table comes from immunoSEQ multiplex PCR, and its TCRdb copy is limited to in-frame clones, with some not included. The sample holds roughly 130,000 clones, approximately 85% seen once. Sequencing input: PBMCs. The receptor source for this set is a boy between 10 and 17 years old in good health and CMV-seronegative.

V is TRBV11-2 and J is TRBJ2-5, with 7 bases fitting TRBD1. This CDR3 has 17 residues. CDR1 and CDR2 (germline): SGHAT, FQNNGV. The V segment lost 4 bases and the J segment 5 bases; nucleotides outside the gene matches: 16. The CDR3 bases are TGTGCCAGCAGCTCAGGCCGGGACAGTCTAAGGCAGGAGACCCAGTACTTC. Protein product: CASSSGRDSLRQETQYF.

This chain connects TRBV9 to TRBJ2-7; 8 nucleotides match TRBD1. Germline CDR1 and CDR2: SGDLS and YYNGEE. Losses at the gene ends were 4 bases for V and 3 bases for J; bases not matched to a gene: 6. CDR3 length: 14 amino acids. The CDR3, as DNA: TGTGCCAGCAGCCCCTGGGACAGGCTCTACGAGCAGTACTTC. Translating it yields CASSPWDRLYEQYF.

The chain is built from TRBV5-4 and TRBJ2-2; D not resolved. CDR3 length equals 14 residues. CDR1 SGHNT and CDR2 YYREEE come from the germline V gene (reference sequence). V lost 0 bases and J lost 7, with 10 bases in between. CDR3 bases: TGTGCCAGCAGCTTGGTGCGAGCTGGCGGGGAGCTGTTTTTT. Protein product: CASSLVRAGGELFF.

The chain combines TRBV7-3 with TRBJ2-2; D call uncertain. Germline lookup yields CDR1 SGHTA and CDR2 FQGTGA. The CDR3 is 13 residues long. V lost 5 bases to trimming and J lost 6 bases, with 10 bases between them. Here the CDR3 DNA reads TGTGCCAGCAGCCTCGGCGGCTCCGGGGAGCTGTTTTTT. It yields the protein CASSLGGSGELFF.

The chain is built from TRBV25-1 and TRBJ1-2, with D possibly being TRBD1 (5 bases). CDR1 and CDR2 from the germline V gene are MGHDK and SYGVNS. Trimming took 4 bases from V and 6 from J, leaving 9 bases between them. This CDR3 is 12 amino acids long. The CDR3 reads CASSAGRHGYTF. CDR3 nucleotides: TGTGCCAGCAGTGCAGGGCGGCATGGCTACACCTTC.

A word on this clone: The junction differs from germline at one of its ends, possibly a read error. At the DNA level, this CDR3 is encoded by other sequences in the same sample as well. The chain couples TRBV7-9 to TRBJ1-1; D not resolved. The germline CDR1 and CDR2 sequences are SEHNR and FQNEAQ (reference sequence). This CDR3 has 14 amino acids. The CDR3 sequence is CASSLVWEFSEAFF. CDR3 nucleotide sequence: TGTGCCAGCAGCTTAGTGTGGGAGTTCTCTGAAGCCTTCTTT.

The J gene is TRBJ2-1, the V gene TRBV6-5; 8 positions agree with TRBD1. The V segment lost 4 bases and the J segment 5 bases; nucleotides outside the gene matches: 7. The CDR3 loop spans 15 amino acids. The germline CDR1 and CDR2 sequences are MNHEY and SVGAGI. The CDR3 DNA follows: TGTGCCAGCAGTTTGTGGACAGGGAATAACAATGAGCAGTTCTTC. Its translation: CASSLWTGNNNEQFF.

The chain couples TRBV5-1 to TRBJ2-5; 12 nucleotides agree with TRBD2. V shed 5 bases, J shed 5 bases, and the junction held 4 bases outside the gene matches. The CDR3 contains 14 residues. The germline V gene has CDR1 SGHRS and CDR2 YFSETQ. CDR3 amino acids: CASSLAGGTETQYF. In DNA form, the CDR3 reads TGCGCCAGCAGTCTAGCGGGGGGGACGGAGACCCAGTACTTC. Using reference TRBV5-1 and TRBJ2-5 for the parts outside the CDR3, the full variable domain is KAGVTQTPRYLIKTRGQQVTLSCSPISGHRSVSWYQQTPGQGLQFLFEYFSETQRNKGNFPGRFSGRQFSNSRSEMNVSTLELGDSALYLCASSLAGGTETQYFGPGTRLLVL.

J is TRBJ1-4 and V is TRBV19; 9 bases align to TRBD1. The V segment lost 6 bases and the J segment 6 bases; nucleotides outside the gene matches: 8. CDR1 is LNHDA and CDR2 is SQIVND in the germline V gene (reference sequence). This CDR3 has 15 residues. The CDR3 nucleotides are TGTGCCAGTAGACCCCCGAGGACAGGGGATGAAAAACTGTTTTTT. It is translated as CASRPPRTGDEKLFF. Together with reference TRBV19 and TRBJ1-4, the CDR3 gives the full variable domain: DGGITQSPKYLFRKEGQNVTLSCEQNLNHDAMYWYRQDPGQGLRLIYYSQIVNDFQKGDIAEGYSVSREKKESFPLTVTSAQKNPTAFYLCASRPPRTGDEKLFFGSGTQLSVL.